This T cell receptor beta chain appears in the sequencing data of a study of T-cell reconstitution after alpha-beta-depleted transplantation in children. The CDR3 is made up of 14 amino acids. Preparing the TCRbeta library involved the use of unique molecular identifiers. TCRdb re-analysed the PCR reads in MiXCR, keeping a single row per CDR3 protein. The sample yields about 690,000 distinct CDR3 sequences, approximately 17% seen once. The sequencing here drew on PBMCs from the stem cell graft donor, taken from the stem cell graft. V usage is TRBV21-1 and J usage is TRBJ1-4; no check of the table's D call, TRBD1, against the DNA was made. TRBV21-1 is reported as a pseudogene. This receptor was identified in a human donor who donated a stem cell graft to a child with acute myeloid leukemia. CDR3 protein: CASIYDSDNEKLFF. CDR3 nucleotides: TGTGCCAGCATCTACGACAGCGATAATGAAAAACTGTTTTTT.